This T cell receptor (beta chain) was identified in a study of CD8 T cells in ankylosing spondylitis. Study results and caveats: One TCR beta motif, made up of roughly eight highly homologous variants, appeared characteristic of ankylosing spondylitis blood.

With respect to this clonotype: The antigen remains undetermined.

TCRdb redid the calling of the 5' RACE reads with MiXCR, one entry per CDR3 protein. The sample has 350,000 to 400,000 distinct CDR3 sequences; about 20% are singletons. The TCR was taken from a male donor with ankylosing spondylitis or in good health (not recorded which). Sample: blood, either unsorted or a sorted T cell fraction (not recorded which).

The CDR3, as DNA: TGTGCCAGCAGCCCGACCCCGGGAGAGACCCAGTACTTC. This encodes CASSPTPGETQYF. The rearrangement links TRBV7-6 to TRBJ2-5; D is ambiguous. Trimming left V 5 bases short and J 4 bases short, with 11 bases between. In germline, CDR1 is SGHVS, CDR2 FNYEAQ. The length of the CDR3 is 13 residues.